This TCR beta chain was sequenced for a study of CD8 T cells in Susac syndrome. CD8+ and CD4+ blood T cells underwent TCR beta sequencing. It was treatment-naive patients with stable or active relapsing-remitting disease who made up the multiple sclerosis controls. CDR3 size: 15 residues. V was trimmed by 0 bases and J by 2 bases, leaving 9 bases between them. Germline V CDR1 and CDR2: MNHEY, SVGAGI. Reverse transcription of about 0.5 to 1 ug RNA used random hexamers. TCRdb re-called the immunoSEQ multiplex PCR reads with MiXCR, one entry per CDR3 protein. The top ten clones hold around 0.2% of a sample with about 300,000 distinct CDR3 sequences, roughly 85% of them seen once.

The clonotype comes from a human donor with multiple sclerosis. The V gene is TRBV6-5, the J gene TRBJ2-3, with D perhaps assigned TRBD1 or TRBD2 (5 bases each). The sample comprised CD8+ T cells from PBMCs. The DNA for the CDR3 is TGTGCCAGCAGTTACTCACGGGGACCCACAGATACGCAGTATTTT. It yields the protein CASSYSRGPTDTQYF.